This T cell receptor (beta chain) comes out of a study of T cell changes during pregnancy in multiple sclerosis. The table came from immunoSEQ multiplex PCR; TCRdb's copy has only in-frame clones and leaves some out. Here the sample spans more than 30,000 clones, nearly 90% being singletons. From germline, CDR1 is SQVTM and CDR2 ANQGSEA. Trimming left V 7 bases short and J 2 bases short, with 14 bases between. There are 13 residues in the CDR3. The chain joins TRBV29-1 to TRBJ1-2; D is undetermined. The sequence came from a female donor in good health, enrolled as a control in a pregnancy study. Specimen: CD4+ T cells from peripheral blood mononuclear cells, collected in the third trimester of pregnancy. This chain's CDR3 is CSARLETNYGYTF. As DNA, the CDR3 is TGCAGCGCCCGACTGGAAACCAACTATGGCTACACCTTC.